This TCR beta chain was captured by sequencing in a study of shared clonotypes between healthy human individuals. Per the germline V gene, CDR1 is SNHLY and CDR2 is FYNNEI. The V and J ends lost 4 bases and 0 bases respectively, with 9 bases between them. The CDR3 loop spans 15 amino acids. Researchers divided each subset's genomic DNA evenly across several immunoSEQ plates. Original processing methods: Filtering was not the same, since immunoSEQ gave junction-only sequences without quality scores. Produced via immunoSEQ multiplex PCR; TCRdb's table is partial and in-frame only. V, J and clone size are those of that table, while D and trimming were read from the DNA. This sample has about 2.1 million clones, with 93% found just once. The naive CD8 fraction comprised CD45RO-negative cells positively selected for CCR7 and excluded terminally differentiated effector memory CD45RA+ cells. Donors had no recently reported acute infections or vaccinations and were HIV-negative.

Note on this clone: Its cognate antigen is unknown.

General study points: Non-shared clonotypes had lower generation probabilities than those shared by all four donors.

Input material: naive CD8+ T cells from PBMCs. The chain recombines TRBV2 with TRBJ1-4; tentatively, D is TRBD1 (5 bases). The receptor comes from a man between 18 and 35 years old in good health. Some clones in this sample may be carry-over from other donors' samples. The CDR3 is CASSGGLATNEKLFF. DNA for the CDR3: TGTGCCAGCAGTGGGGGCCTCGCAACTAATGAAAAACTGTTTTTT.